This T cell receptor beta chain was found in a study of blood T cell repertoires in COVID-19. Study-level background: The origin of the acute and convalescent COVID-19 samples was the United States, Italy and Spain.

The CDR3 totals 14 residues. Germline-derived CDR1 and CDR2 are LGHDT and YNNKEL (reference sequence). V was shortened by 2 bases and J by 4 bases, with 9 bases between the two germline ends. Libraries were prepared by immunoSEQ multiplex PCR; TCRdb keeps only in-frame clonotypes and omits some of them. The table has fewer than 250,000 clones, 80% seen once. The TCR comes from a man aged 55 to 70 with acute or convalescent COVID-19. Sequenced input: peripheral blood. This chain joins TRBV3-1 (or the pseudogene TRBV3-2) and TRBJ1-5; D ambiguous. CDR3 DNA sequence: TGTGCCAGCAGCCAATTTGTCGGGAATCAGCCCCAGCATTTT. The encoded protein is CASSQFVGNQPQHF.